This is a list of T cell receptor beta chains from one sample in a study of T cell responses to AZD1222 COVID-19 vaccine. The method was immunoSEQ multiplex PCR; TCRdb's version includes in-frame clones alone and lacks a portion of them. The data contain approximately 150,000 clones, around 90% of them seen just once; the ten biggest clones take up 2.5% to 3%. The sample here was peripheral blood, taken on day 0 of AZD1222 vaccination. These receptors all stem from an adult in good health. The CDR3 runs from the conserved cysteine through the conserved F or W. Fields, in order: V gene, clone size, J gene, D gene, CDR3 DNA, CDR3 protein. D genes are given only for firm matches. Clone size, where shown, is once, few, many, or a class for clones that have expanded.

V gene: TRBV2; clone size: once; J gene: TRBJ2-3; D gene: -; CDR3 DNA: TGTGCCAGCAGTGGACTCTCAGGGGTCTCTACAGATACGCAGTATTTT; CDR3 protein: CASSGLSGVSTDTQYF
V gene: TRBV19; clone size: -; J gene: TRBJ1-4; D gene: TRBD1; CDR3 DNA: TGTGCCAGTACCTCAGGGGGGACGGCTAATGAAAAACTGTTTTTT; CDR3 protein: CASTSGGTANEKLFF
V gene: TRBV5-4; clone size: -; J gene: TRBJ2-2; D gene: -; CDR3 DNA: TGTGCCAGCAGCCCTGATCTGGGGAGAGACACCGGGGAGCTGTTTTTT; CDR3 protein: CASSPDLGRDTGELFF
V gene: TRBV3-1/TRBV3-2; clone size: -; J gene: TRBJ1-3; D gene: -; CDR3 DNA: TGTGCCAGCAGCCGGACAGTTTCTGGAAACACCATATATTTT; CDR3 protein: CASSRTVSGNTIYF
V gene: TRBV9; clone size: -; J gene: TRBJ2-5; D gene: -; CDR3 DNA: TGTGCCAGCAGCGCCCACCAGGGCGCCCAAGAGACCCAGTACTTC; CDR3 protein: CASSAHQGAQETQYF
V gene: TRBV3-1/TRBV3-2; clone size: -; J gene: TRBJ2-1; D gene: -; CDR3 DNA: TGTGCCAGCAGCCAAGATATCAGAGGATACCTGTTCTTC; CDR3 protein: CASSQDIRGYLFF
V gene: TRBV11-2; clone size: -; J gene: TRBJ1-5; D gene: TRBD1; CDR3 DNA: TGTGCCAGCAGCCTCCAGGGGGCATACAATCAGCCCCAGCATTTT; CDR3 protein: CASSLQGAYNQPQHF
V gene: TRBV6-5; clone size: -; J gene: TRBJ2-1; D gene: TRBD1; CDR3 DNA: TGTGCCAGCTCCTGGACAGGGGATAATGAGCAGTTCTTC; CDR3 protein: CASSWTGDNEQFF
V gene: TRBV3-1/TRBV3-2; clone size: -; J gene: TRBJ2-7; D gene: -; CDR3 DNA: TGTGCCAGCAGCCAAAGCTCCTACGAGCAGTACTTC; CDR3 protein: CASSQSSYEQYF
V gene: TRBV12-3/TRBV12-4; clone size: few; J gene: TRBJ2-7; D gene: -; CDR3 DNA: TGTGCCAGCAGTTTAACTCCCAATTACGAGCAGTACTTC; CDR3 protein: CASSLTPNYEQYF
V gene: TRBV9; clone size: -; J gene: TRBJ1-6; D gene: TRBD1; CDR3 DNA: TGTGCCAGCAGCGTAGGACGGGACAGGGGTGGAAATTCACCCCTCCACTTT; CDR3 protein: CASSVGRDRGGNSPLHF
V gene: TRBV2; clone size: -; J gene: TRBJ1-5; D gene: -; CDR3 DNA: TGTGCCAGCAGTGAAGAAAATCAGCCCCAGCATTTT; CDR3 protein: CASSEENQPQHF
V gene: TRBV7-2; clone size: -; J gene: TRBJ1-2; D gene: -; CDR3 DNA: TGTGCCAGCAGCTTAGCGACAGACATCCTCCGCTACACCTTC; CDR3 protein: CASSLATDILRYTF
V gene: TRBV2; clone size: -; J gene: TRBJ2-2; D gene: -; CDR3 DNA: TGTGCCAGCAGCGTACAGGGAATGGGCACCGGGGAGCTGTTTTTT; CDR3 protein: CASSVQGMGTGELFF
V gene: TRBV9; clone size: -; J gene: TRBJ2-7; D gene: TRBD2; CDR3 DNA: TGTGCCAGCAGCCTCAGTGCAGCGGGGGGCCCCTACGAGCAGTACTTC; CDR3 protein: CASSLSAAGGPYEQYF
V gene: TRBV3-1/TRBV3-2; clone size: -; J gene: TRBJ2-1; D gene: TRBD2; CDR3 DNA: TGTGCCAGCAGCCAAGAAGGCGGGAGGGAAACCTACAATGAGCAGTTCTTC; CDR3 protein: CASSQEGGRETYNEQFF
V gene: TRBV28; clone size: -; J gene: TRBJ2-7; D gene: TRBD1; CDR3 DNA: TGTGCCAGCAGGACCGGGACAGGGAACTCCTACGAGCAGTACTTC; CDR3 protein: CASRTGTGNSYEQYF
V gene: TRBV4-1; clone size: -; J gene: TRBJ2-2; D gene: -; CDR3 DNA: TGCGCCAGCAGCCAATCCGGGACCTCCGGGGAGCTGTTTTTT; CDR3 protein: CASSQSGTSGELFF
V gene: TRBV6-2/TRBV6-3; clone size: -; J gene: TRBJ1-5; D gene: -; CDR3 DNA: TGTGCCAGCAGTCCCGGAAGGGCCAGCAATCAGCCCCAGCATTTT; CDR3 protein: CASSPGRASNQPQHF
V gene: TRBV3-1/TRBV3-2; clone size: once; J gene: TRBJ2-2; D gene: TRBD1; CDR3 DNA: TGTGCCAGCAGCCCCCGGGACAGGGGGCGTCTCAGTGCGACCGGGGAGCTGTTTTTT; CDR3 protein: CASSPRDRGRLSATGELFF
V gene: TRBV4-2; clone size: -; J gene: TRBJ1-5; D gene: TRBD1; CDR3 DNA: TGTGCCAGCAGCCTCAGGACAGGGACCTATCAGCCCCAGCATTTT; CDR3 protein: CASSLRTGTYQPQHF
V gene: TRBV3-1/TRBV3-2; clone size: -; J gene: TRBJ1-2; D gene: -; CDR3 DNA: TGTGCCAGCAGCCAACTTAGCGGTTCGATCTATGGCTACACCTTC; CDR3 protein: CASSQLSGSIYGYTF
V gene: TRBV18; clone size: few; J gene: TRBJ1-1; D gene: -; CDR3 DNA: TGTGCCAGCTCACCACCGGGGACGGGGAACACTGAAGCTTTCTTT; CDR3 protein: CASSPPGTGNTEAFF
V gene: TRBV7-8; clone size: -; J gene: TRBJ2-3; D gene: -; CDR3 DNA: TGTGCCAGCAGCCGGGTGGGGGCTGCAGATACGCAGTATTTT; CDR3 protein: CASSRVGAADTQYF
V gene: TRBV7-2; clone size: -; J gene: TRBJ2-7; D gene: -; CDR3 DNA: TGTGCCAGCAGCTTAGAGGGTGGGGCGGGTTACGAGCAGTACTTC; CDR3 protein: CASSLEGGAGYEQYF
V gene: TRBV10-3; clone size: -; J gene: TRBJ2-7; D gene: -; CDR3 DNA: TGTGCCATCAGTGAACGGAGCTCCTACGAGCAGTACTTC; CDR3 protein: CAISERSSYEQYF
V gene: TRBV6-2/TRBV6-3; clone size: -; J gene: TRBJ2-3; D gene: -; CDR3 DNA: TGTGCCAGCAGTCCCTCGACTATTTATACGCAGTATTTT; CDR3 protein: CASSPSTIYTQYF
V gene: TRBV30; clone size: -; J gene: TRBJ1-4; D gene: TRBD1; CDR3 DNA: TGTGCCTGGAGGAAACCCCAGGGGGGCGAGAGGAAACTGTTTTTT; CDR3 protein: CAWRKPQGGERKLFF
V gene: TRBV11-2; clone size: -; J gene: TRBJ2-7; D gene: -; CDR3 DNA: TGTGCCAGCGGATGGGGTCACCTCTACGAGCAGTACTTC; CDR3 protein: CASGWGHLYEQYF
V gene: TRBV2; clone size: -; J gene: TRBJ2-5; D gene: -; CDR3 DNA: TGTGCCAGCAGTCGACTAGGGGGAGAGACCCAGTACTTC; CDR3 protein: CASSRLGGETQYF
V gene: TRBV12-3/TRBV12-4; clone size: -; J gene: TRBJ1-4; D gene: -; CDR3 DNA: TGTGCCAGCAGCCCACAAACAGGGGAAAAACTGTTTTTT; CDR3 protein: CASSPQTGEKLFF
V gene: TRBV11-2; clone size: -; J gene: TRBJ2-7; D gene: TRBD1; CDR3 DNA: TGTGCCAGCAGCTTGGCGGGGACAGGGGCCTACGAGCAGTACTTC; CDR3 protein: CASSLAGTGAYEQYF
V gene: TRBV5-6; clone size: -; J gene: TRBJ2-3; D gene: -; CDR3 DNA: TGTGCCAGCAGCTCAGGGCCAGGTCGCACAGATACGCAGTATTTT; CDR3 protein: CASSSGPGRTDTQYF
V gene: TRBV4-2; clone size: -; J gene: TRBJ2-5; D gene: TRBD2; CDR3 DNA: TGTGCCAGCAGCCGGGAAGAGACTAGCGGGAGAGGTGAGACCCAGTACTTC; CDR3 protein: CASSREETSGRGETQYF
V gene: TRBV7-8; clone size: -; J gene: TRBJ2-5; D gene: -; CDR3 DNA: TGTGCCAGCAGCCCAGACACTCAGGCGGAGACCCAGTACTTC; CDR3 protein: CASSPDTQAETQYF
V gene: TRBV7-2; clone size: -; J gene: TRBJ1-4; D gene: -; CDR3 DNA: TGTGCCAGCAGCTTACGCCAGCAAAATGAAAAACTGTTTTTT; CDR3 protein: CASSLRQQNEKLFF
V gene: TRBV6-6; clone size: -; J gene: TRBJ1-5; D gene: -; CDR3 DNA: TGTGCCAGCAGTTACGACAATCAGCCCCAGCATTTT; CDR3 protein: CASSYDNQPQHF
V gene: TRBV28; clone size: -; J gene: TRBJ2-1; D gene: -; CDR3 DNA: TGTGCCAGCAGTTCGTATTTGGGTAATGAGCAGTTCTTC; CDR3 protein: CASSSYLGNEQFF
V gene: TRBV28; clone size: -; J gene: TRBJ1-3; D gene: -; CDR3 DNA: TGTGCCAGCAGGTGGGGACGGATCTCTGGAAACACCATATATTTT; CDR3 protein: CASRWGRISGNTIYF
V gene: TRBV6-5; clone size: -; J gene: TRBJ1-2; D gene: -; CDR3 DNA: TGTGCCAGCAGCCACCGCAAGTATGGCTACACCTTC; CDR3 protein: CASSHRKYGYTF
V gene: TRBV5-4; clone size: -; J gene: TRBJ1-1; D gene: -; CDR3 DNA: TGTGCCAGCAGCTCAGGGGCTATAATGAACACTGAAGCTTTCTTT; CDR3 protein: CASSSGAIMNTEAFF
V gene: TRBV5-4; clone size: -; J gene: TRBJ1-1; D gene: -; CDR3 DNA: TGTGCCAGCAGCTGGGCAGTGAACACTGAAGCTTTCTTT; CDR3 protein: CASSWAVNTEAFF
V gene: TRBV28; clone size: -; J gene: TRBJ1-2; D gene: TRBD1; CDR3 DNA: TGTGCCAGCAGGTGGGGACAGGCTAGGGTTAACTATGGCTACACCTTC; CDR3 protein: CASRWGQARVNYGYTF
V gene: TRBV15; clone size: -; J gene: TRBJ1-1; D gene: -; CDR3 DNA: TGTGCCACCAGCAGAAAACAAATTCTCTCCTTTCAGAACACTGAAGCTTTCTTT; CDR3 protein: CATSRKQILSFQNTEAFF
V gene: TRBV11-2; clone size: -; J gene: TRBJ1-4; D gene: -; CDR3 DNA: TGTGCCAGCAGCTCCATGGGGGTAGTTAATGAAAAACTGTTTTTT; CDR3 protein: CASSSMGVVNEKLFF